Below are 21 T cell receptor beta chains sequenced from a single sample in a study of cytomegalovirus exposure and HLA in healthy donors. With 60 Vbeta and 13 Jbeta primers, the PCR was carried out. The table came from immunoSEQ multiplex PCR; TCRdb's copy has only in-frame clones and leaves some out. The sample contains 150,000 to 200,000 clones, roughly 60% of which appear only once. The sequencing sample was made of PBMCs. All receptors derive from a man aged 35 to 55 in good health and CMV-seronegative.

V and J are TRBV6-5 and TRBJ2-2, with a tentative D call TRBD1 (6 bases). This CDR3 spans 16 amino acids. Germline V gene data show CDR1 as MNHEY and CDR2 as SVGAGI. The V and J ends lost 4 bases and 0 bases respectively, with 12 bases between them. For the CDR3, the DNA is TGTGCCAGCAGTTTCATAGGGGACACGAACACCGGGGAGCTGTTTTTT. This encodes CASSFIGDTNTGELFF.

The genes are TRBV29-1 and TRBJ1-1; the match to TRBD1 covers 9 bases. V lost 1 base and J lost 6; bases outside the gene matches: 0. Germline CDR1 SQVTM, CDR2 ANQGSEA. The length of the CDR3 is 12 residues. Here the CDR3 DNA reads TGCAGCGTTGAAGGACAGGGGGCTGAAGCTTTCTTT. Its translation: CSVEGQGAEAFF.

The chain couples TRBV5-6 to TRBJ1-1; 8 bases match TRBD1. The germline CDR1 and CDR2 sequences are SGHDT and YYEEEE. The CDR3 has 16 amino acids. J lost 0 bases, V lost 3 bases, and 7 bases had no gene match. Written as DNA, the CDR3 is TGTGCCAGCAGCTCCCACTCGGACAGGGTGAACACTGAAGCTTTCTTT. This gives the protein CASSSHSDRVNTEAFF. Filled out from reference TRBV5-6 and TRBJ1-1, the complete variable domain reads DAGVTQSPTHLIKTRGQQVTLRCSPKSGHDTVSWYQQALGQGPQFIFQYYEEEERQRGNFPDRFSGHQFPNYSSELNVNALLLGDSALYLCASSSHSDRVNTEAFFGQGTRLTVV.

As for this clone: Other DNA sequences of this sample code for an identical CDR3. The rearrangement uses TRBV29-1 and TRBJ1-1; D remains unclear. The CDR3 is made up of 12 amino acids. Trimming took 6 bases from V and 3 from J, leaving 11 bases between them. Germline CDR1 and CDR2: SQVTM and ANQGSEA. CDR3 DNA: TGCAGCGTCGCATCGGGTGACACTGAAGCTTTCTTT. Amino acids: CSVASGDTEAFF.

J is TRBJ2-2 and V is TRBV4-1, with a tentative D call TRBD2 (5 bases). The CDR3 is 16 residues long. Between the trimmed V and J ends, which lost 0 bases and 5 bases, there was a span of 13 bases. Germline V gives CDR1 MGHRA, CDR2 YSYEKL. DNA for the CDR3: TGCGCCAGCAGCCAAGAAACCGGGGAGTGGACCGGGGAGCTGTTTTTT. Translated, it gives CASSQETGEWTGELFF.

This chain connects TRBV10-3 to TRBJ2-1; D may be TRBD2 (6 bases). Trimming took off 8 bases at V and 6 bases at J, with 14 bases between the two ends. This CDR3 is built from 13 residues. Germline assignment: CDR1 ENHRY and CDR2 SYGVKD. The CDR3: CAIGGSPGNEQFF. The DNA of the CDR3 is TGTGCCATCGGGGGGTCCCCCGGCAATGAGCAGTTCTTC.

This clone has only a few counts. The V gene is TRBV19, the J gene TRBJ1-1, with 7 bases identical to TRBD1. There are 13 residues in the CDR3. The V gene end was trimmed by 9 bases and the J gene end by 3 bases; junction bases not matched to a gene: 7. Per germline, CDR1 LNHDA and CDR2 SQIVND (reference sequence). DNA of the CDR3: TGTGCCAGCGATGGACAGGCCCACACTGAAGCTTTCTTT. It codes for CASDGQAHTEAFF.

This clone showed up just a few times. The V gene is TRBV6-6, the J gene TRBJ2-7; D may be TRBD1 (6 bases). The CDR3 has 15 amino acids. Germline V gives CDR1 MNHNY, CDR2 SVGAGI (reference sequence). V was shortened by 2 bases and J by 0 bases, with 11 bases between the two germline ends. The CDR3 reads CASSYGTHSSYEQYF. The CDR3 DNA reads TGTGCCAGCAGTTACGGGACACATAGCTCCTACGAGCAGTACTTC.

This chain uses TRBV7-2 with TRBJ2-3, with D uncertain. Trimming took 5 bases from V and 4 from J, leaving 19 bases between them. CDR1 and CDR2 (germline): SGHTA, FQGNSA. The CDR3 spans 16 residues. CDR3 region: CASSPTETRVADTQYF. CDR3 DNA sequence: TGTGCCAGCAGCCCGACCGAGACCCGGGTCGCAGATACGCAGTATTTT.

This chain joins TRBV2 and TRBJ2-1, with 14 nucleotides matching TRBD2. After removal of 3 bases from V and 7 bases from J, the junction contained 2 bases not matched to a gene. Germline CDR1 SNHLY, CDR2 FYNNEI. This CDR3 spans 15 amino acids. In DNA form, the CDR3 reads TGTGCCAGCAGTGAGGGACTAGCGGGAGTGAATGAGCAGTTCTTC. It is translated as CASSEGLAGVNEQFF.

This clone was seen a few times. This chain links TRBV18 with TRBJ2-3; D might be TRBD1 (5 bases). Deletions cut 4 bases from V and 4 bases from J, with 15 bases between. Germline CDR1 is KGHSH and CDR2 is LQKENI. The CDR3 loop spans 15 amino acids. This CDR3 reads CASSQSRQQSDTQYF. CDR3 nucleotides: TGTGCCAGCTCACAAAGTAGACAGCAGTCAGATACGCAGTATTTT.

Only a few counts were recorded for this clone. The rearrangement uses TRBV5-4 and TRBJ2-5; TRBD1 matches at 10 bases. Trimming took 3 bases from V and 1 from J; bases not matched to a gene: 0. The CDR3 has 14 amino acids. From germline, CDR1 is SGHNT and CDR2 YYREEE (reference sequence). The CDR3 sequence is CASSWDRGQETQYF. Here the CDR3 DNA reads TGTGCCAGCAGCTGGGACAGGGGCCAAGAGACCCAGTACTTC.

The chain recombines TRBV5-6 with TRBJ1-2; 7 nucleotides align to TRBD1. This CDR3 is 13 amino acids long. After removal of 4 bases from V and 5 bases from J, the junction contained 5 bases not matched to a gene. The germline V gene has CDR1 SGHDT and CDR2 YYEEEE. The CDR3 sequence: CASSADRKYGYTF. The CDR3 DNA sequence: TGTGCCAGCAGCGCGGACAGGAAGTATGGCTACACCTTC.

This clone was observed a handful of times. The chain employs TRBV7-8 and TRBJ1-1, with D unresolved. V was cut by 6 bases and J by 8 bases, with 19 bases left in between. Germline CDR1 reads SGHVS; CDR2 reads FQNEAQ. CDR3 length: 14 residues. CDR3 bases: TGTGCCAGCAGTTCAACCCGGGAAGGTCACGAAGCTTTCTTT. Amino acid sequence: CASSSTREGHEAFF.

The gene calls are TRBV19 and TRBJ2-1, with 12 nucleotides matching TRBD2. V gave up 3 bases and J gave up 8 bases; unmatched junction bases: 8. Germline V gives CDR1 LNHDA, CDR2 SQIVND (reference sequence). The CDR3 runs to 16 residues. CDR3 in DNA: TGTGCCAGTAGTATTAGCCTAGCGGGAGGGTCCGATGAGCAGTTCTTC. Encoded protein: CASSISLAGGSDEQFF.

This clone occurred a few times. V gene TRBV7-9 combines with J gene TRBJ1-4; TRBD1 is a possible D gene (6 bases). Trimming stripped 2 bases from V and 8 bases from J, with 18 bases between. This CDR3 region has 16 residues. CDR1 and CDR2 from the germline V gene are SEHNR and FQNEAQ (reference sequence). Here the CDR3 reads CASSLSSYRDGEKLFF. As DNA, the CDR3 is TGTGCCAGCAGCTTAAGTAGCTACAGGGACGGCGAAAAACTGTTTTTT.

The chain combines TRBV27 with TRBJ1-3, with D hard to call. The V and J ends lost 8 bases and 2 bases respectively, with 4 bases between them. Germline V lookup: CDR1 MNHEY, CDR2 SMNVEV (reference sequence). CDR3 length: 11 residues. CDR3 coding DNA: TGTGCCAGCGGCACTGGAAACACCATATATTTT. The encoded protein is CASGTGNTIYF.

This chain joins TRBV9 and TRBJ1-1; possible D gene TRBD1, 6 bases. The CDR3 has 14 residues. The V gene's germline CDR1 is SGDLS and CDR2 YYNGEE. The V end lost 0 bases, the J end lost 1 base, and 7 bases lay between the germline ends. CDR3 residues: CASSVEGGNTEAFF. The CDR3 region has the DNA TGTGCCAGCAGCGTAGAAGGGGGGAACACTGAAGCTTTCTTT.

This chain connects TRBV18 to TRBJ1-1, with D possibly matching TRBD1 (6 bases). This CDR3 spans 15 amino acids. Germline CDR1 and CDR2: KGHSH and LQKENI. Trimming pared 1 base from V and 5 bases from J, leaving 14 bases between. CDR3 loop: CASSPLSRGQTEAFF. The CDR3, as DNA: TGTGCCAGCTCACCACTCTCAAGGGGACAAACTGAAGCTTTCTTT. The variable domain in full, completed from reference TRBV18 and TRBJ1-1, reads NAGVMQNPRHLVRRRGQEARLRCSPMKGHSHVYWYRQLPEEGLKFMVYLQKENIIDESGMPKERFSAEFPKEGPSILRIQQVVRGDSAAYFCASSPLSRGQTEAFFGQGTRLTVV.

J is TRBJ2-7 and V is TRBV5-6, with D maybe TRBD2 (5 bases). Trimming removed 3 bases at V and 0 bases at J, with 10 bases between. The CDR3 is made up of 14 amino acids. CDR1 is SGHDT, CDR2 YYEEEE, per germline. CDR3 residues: CASSYSGSSYEQYF. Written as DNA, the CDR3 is TGTGCCAGCAGCTACTCGGGGAGCTCCTACGAGCAGTACTTC.

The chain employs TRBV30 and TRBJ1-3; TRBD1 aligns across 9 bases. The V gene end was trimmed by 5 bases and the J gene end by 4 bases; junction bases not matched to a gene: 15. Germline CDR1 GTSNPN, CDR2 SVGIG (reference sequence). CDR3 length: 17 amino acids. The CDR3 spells CAWPPGQGTGQGNTIYF. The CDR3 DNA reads TGTGCCTGGCCGCCGGGACAGGGTACAGGGCAGGGAAACACCATATATTTT.